A single sample gave rise to the 8 T cell receptor beta chains below, sequenced in a study of CD8 T cells in ankylosing spondylitis. A single record per CDR3 protein comes from TCRdb applying MiXCR to the 5' RACE reads. The sample carries 90,000 to 100,000 distinct CDR3 sequences, about 7.7% recorded once. The sample consisted of blood, either unsorted or a sorted T cell fraction (not recorded which). The origin of the receptors is a male donor with ankylosing spondylitis or in good health (not recorded which).

This clonotype was observed many times. This rearrangement joins TRBV5-1 to TRBJ2-1, with 9 bases identical to TRBD2. The CDR3 runs 17 residues. The V gene's germline CDR1 is SGHRS and CDR2 YFSETQ. V was clipped by 4 bases and J by 10 bases; unmatched bases: 18. The CDR3 DNA reads as TGCGCCAGCAGCCATCAGCTTTCGGGACTAGCCGCCTGGGAGCAGTTCTTC. This translates into CASSHQLSGLAAWEQFF.

This clonotype was counted at least ten times. The rearrangement uses TRBV29-1 and TRBJ2-7; D call uncertain. Trimming took 3 bases from V and 6 from J, leaving 15 bases between them. The germline V gene encodes CDR1 SQVTM and CDR2 ANQGSEA. The CDR3 length is 13 residues. The CDR3 DNA reads as TGCAGCGTTGAGTACGTATCTGTTGGCGAGCAGTACTTC. It encodes CSVEYVSVGEQYF.

This clonotype was recorded at least ten times. CDR3 bases: TGTGCCAGCAGCTTACCGGATGAGCAGTTCTTC. It encodes CASSLPDEQFF. The V and J genes are TRBV7-9 and TRBJ2-1; D gene ambiguous. Trimming left V 2 bases short and J 8 bases short, with 4 bases between. This CDR3 is 11 amino acids long. Looked up from germline, CDR1 is SEHNR and CDR2 is FQNEAQ (reference sequence). Drawing the rest from reference TRBV7-9 and TRBJ2-1, the complete variable domain is DTGVSQNPRHKITKRGQNVTFRCDPISEHNRLYWYRQTLGQGPEFLTYFQNEAQLEKSRLLSDRFSAERPKGSFSTLEIQRTEQGDSAMYLCASSLPDEQFFGPGTRLTVL.

In this sample, this clonotype turned up many times. The genes are TRBV5-1 and TRBJ2-2, with TRBD1 matching over 8 bases. Germline-derived CDR1 and CDR2 are SGHRS and YFSETQ. V was clipped by 0 bases and J by 5 bases; unmatched bases: 6. CDR3 size: 16 residues. CDR3 protein: CASSLGPGQGTGELFF. CDR3 DNA: TGCGCCAGCAGCTTGGGCCCTGGACAGGGTACCGGGGAGCTGTTTTTT.

The gene calls are TRBV6-5 and TRBJ2-2; 7 bases agree with TRBD1. From germline, CDR1 is MNHEY and CDR2 SVGAGI. V dropped 0 bases and J dropped 0; count of bases not matched to a gene: 4. The CDR3 covers 17 residues. CDR3 in amino acids: CASSYSVDRANTGELFF. The CDR3 bases are TGTGCCAGCAGTTACTCTGTCGACAGGGCGAACACCGGGGAGCTGTTTTTT.

This clonotype was picked up a small number of times. The CDR3 sequence is CAWNGLPTDSGANVLTF. DNA of the CDR3: TGTGCCTGGAACGGGCTGCCAACTGACTCTGGGGCCAACGTCCTGACTTTC. The chain links TRBV30 to TRBJ2-6; D not resolved. Trimming left V 4 bases short and J 0 bases short, with 16 bases between. Germline CDR1 reads GTSNPN; CDR2 reads SVGIG (reference sequence). This CDR3 contains 17 residues.

This clonotype has ten or more counts. The chain is built from TRBV20-1 and TRBJ2-1, with a possible D match to TRBD2 (7 bases). V dropped 6 bases and J dropped 2 bases, with 20 bases sitting between them. The CDR3 loop spans 16 amino acids. Germline V gene lookup returns CDR1 DFQATT and CDR2 SNEGSKA (reference sequence). The CDR3: CSAVVGRGGPYNEQFF. The DNA of the CDR3 is TGCAGTGCCGTCGTGGGGAGGGGGGGACCCTACAATGAGCAGTTCTTC.

This clonotype was seen at least ten times. This sequence joins TRBV10-3 and TRBJ1-4, with 8 bases lining up with TRBD1. The CDR3 is made up of 14 amino acids. Trimming cost V 8 bases and J 4 bases; bases outside gene matches: 6. Germline V gene data show CDR1 as ENHRY and CDR2 as SYGVKD. CDR3 protein: CAIGAGQDNEKLFF. Written as DNA, the CDR3 is TGTGCCATCGGGGCGGGACAGGATAATGAAAAACTGTTTTTT.